Listed below are T cell receptor beta chains from one sample, sequenced in a study of T cells in Graves' hyperthyroidism and ophthalmopathy. TCRdb recomputed calls from the multiplex PCR reads with MiXCR, one row per CDR3 protein. In the table there are some 600,000 distinct CDR3 sequences, roughly 46% of which are singletons. Source material: peripheral blood or thyroid tissue (not recorded which). The receptors derive from a woman under 30 with Graves' hyperthyroidism. CDR3s include the opening cysteine and the closing phenylalanine or tryptophan.

>TRBV20-1|TRBJ1-2
CSAEENYGYTF
>TRBV24-1|TRBJ1-2
CASSSELANYGYTF
>TRBV29-1|TRBJ1-1
CAWSVRSGNTEAFF
>TRBV24-1|TRBJ1-3
CATSGSDGASSGNTIYF
>TRBV29-1|TRBJ2-7
CSVRTGGFYEQYF
>TRBV7-9|TRBJ1-2
CASSFRGTAYGYTF
>TRBV10-3|TRBJ2-5
CASSLDLRTQETQYF
>TRBV2|TRBJ2-5
CASWLGTQETQYF
>TRBV2|TRBJ2-3
CASSVGGPNTDTQYF
>TRBV25-1|TRBJ1-2
CASSYLSARGRDYGYTF
>TRBV25-1|TRBJ1-4
CAGSEKLFF
>TRBV6-5|TRBJ2-7
CASSYLSGQGDEQYF
>TRBV7-2|TRBJ2-2
CASPGQTGELFF
>TRBV29-1|TRBJ1-6
CSVGQGTNSPLHF
>TRBV19|TRBJ2-2
CASSIPGTGGIGELFF
>TRBV20-1|TRBJ1-2
CSASSRVDQPHYGYTF
>TRBV29-1|TRBJ2-7
CSVGGRLSYEQYF
>TRBV10-3|TRBJ1-1
CAITDLNTEAFF
>TRBV15|TRBJ2-7
CATSRPETAAEQYF
>TRBV10-3|TRBJ2-6
CASSDPRGAGANVLTF
>TRBV29-1|TRBJ1-2
CSVGDKGGNYGYTF
>TRBV15|TRBJ1-5
CATKYGDNGGQPQHF
>TRBV12-3/TRBV12-4|TRBJ1-4
CASSEYSNEKLFF
>TRBV24-1|TRBJ2-2
CATSDAGPVGELFF
>TRBV14|TRBJ1-3
CASSPPGTDSGNTIYF
>TRBV7-2|TRBJ1-2
CASRVRPNPEYGYTF
>TRBV7-1|TRBJ1-3
CASSSPRQGHIGNTIYF
>TRBV12-3/TRBV12-4|TRBJ1-5
CASSLAGRGGTAQWPQHF
>TRBV7-2|TRBJ2-7
CASSRPTGTYEQYF
>TRBV20-1|TRBJ2-7
CSARPASRYEQYF
>TRBV5-6|TRBJ1-2
CASSAGQGFYGYTF
>TRBV20-1|TRBJ1-2
CSAREYRGTGYTF
>TRBV2|TRBJ2-7
CASRDSSGGISYEQYF
>TRBV7-9|TRBJ2-2
CASSSPGQGAYGELFF
>TRBV7-2|TRBJ2-7
CASSGLRDYEQYF
>TRBV11-2|TRBJ1-2
CASSPGEIYGYTF
>TRBV2|TRBJ2-7
CASKDSGAIYEQYF
>TRBV29-1|TRBJ1-1
CSVVAGLNTEAFF
>TRBV28|TRBJ1-5
CASSERVGNQPQHF
>TRBV19|TRBJ2-2
CASSITDANTGELFF
>TRBV25-1|TRBJ1-2
CASSEYNSRGYTF